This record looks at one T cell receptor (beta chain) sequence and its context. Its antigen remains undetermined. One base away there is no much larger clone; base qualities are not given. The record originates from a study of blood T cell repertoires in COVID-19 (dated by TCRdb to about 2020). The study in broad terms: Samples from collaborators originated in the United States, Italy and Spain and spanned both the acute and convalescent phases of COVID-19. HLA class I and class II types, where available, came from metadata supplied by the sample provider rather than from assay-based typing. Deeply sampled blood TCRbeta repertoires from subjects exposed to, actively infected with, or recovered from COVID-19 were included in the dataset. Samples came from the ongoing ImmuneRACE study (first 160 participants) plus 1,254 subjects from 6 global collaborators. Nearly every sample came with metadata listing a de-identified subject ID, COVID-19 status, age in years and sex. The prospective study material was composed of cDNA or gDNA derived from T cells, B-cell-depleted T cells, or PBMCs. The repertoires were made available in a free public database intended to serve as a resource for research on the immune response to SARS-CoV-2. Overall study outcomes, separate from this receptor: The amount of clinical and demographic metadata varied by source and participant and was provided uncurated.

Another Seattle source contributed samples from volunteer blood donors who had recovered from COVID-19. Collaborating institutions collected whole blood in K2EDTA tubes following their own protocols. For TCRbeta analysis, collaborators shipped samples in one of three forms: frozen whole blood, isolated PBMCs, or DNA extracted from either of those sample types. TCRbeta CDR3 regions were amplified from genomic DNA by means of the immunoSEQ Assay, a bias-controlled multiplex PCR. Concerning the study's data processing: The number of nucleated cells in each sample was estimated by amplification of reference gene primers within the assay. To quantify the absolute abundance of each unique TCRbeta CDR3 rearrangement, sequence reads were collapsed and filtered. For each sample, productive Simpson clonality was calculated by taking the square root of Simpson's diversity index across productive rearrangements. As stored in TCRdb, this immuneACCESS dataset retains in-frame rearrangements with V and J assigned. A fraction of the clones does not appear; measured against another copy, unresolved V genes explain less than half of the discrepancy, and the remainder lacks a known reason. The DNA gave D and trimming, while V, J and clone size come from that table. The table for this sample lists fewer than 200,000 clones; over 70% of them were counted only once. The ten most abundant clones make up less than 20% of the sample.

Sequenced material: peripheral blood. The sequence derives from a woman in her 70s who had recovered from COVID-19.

The DNA sequence is TGCGCCAGCAGCCAAGAGGGAAGAGGGAATCAGCCCCAGCATTTT. This encodes CASSQEGRGNQPQHF. The chain uses TRBV4-1 and TRBJ1-5; the D gene is unclear. The CDR3 contains 15 residues, cysteine and phenylalanine counted. Only CDR3 DNA is held: 45 bases, read in frame from base 1. Trimming removed 0 bases from V and 4 bases from J, leaving 10 bases between the germline ends. CDR1 is given as MGHRA and CDR2 as YSYEKL, both from the germline V gene.